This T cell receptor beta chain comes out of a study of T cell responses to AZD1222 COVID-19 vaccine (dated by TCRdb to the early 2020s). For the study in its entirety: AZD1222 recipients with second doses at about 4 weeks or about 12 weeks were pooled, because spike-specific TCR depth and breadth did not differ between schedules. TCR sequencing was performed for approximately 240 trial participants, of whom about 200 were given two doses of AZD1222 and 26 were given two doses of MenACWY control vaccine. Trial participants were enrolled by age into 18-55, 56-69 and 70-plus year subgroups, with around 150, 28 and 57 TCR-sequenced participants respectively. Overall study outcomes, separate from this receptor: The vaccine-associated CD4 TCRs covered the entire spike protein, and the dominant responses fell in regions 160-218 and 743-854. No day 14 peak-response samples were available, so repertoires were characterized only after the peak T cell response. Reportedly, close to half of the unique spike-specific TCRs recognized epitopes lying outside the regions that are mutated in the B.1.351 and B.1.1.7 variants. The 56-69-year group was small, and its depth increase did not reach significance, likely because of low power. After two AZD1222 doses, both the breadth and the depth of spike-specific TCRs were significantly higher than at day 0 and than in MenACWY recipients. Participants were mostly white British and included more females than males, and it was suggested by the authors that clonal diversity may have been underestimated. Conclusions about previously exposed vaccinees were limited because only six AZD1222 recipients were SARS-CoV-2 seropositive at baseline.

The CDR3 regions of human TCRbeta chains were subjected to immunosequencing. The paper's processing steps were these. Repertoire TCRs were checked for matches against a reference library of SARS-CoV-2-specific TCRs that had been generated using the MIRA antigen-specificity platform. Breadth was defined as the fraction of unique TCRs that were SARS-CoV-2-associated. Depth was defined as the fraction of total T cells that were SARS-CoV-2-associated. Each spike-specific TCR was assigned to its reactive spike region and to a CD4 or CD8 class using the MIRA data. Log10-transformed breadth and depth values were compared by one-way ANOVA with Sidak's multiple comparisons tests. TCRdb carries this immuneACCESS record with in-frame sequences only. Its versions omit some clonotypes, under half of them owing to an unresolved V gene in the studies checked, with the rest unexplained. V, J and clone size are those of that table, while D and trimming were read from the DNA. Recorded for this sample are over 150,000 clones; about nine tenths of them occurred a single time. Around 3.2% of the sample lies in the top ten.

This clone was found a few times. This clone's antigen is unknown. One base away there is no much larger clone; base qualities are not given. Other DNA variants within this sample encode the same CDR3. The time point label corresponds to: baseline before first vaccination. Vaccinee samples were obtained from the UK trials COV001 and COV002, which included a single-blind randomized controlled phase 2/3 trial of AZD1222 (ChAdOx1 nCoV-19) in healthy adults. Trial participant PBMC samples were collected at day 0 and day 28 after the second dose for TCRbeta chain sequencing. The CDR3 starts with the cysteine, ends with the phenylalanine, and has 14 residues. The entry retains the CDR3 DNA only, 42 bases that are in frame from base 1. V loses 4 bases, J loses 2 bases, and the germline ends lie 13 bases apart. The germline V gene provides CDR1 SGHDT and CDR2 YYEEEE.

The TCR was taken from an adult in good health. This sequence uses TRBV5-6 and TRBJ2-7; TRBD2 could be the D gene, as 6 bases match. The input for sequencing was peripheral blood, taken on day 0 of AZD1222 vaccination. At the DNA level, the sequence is TGTGCCAGCAGCCCACCGGGACTCCCCTACGAGCAGTACTTC. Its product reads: CASSPPGLPYEQYF.